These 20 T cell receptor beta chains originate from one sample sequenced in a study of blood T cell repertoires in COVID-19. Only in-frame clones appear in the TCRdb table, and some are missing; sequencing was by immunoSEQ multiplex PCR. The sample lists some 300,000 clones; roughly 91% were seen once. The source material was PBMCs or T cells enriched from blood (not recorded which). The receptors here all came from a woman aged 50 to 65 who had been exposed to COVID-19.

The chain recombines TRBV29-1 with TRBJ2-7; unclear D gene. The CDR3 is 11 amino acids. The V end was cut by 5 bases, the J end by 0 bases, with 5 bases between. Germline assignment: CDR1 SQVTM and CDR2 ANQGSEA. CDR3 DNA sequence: TGCAGCGTTTTCCTCTCCTACGAGCAGTACTTC. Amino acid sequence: CSVFLSYEQYF.

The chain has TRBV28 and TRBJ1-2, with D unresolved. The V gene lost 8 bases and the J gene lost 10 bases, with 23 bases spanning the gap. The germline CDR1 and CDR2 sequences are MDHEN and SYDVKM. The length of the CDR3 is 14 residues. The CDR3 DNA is TGTGCCAGCTCGAGCGGCCCCCTGAGAGAGGTCTACACCTTC. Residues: CASSSGPLREVYTF.

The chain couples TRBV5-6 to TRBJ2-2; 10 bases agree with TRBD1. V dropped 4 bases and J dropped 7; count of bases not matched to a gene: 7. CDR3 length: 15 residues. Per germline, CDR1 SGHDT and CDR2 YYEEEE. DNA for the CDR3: TGTGCCAGCAGCCTCCGGACAGGGGGGATCGGGGAGCTGTTTTTT. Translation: CASSLRTGGIGELFF.

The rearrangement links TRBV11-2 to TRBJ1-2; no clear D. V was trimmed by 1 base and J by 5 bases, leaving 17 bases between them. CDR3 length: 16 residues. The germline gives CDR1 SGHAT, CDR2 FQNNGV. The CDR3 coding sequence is TGTGCCAGCAGCTTAGCCCCGTCTGGAGGGAGATATGGCTACACCTTC. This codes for CASSLAPSGGRYGYTF.

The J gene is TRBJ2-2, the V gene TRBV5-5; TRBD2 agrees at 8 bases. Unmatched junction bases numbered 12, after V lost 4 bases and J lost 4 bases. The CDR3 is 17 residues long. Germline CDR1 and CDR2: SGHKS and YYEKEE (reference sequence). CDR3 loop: CASSPLAGGQPTGELFF. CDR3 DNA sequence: TGTGCCAGCAGCCCCCTGGCGGGGGGCCAGCCCACCGGGGAGCTGTTTTTT.

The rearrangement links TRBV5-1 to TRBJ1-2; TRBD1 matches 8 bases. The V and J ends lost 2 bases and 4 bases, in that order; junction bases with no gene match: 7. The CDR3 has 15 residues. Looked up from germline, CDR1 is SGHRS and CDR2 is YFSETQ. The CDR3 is CASSLTGTGPYGYTF. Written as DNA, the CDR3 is TGCGCCAGCAGCTTAACCGGGACAGGACCCTATGGCTACACCTTC.

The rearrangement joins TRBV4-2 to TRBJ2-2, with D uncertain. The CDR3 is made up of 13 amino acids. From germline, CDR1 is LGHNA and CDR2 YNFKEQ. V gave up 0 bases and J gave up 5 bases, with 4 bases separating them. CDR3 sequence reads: CASSQDLTGELFF. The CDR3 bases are TGTGCCAGCAGCCAAGACTTGACCGGGGAGCTGTTTTTT.

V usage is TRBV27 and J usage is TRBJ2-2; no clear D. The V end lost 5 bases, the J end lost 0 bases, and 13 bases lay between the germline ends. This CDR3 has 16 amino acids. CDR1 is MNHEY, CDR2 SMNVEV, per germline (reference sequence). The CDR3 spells CASSPPLRANTGELFF. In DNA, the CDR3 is TGTGCCAGCAGTCCCCCTTTACGCGCGAACACCGGGGAGCTGTTTTTT.

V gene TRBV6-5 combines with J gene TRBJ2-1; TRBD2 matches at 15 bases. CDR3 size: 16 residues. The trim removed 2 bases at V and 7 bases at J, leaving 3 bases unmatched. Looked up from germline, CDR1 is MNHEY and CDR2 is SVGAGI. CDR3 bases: TGTGCCAGCAGTTACGGACTAGCGGGGGGGCTAAATGAGCAGTTCTTC. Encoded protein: CASSYGLAGGLNEQFF.

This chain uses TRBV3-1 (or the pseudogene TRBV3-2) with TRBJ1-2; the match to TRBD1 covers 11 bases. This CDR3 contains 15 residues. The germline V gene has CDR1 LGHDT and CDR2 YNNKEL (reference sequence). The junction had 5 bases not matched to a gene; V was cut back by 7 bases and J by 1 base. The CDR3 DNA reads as TGTGCCAGCAAGGAAGGGACAGGGGGTAACTATGGCTACACCTTC. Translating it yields CASKEGTGGNYGYTF.

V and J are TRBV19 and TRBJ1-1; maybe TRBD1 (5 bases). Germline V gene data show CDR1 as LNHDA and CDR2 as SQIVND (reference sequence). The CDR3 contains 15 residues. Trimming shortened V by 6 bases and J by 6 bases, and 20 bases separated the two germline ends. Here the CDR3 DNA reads TGTGCCAGTAGGAAAGCCCCAGGACAAGGTGCTGAAGCTTTCTTT. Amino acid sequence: CASRKAPGQGAEAFF.

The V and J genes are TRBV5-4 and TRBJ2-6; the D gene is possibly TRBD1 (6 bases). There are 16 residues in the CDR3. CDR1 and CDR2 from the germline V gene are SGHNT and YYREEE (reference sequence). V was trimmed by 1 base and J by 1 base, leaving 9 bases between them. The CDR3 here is CASSLPRGSGANVLTF. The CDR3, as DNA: TGTGCCAGCAGCTTGCCCAGGGGATCTGGGGCCAACGTCCTGACTTTC.

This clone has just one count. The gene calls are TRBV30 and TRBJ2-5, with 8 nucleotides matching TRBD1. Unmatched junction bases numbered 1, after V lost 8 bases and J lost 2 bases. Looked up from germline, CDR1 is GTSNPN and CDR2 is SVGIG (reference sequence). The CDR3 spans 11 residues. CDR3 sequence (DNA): TGTGCCGGACAGGGTCAAGAGACCCAGTACTTC. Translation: CAGQGQETQYF.

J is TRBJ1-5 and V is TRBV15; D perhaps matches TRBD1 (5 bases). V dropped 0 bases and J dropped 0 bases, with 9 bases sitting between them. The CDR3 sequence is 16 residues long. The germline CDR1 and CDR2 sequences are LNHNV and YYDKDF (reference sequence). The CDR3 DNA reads TGTGCCACCAGCAGAGATCTGACAGATAGCAATCAGCCCCAGCATTTT. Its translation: CATSRDLTDSNQPQHF.

DNA for the CDR3: TGCAGCGTTGACCGGACAGGCACCGGGGAGCTGTTTTTT. As protein: CSVDRTGTGELFF. V and J are TRBV29-1 and TRBJ2-2; 7 bases are a match to TRBD1. The CDR3 loop spans 13 amino acids. The ends lost 3 bases at V and 4 bases at J; junction bases unmatched: 2. Germline V gene sequence: CDR1 SQVTM, CDR2 ANQGSEA.

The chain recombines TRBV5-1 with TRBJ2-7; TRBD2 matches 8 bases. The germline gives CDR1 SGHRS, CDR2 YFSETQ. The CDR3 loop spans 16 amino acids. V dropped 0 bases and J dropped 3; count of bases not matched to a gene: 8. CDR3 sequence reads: CASSLERAGDGYEQYF. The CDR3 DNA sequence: TGCGCCAGCAGCTTGGAGAGAGCGGGGGATGGCTACGAGCAGTACTTC.

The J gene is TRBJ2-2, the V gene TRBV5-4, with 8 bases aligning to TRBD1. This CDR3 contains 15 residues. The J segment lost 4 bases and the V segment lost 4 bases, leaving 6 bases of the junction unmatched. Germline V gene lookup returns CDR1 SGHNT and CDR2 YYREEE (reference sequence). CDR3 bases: TGTGCCAGCAGCCTAGGACAGGGAAGCACCGGGGAGCTGTTTTTT. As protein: CASSLGQGSTGELFF.

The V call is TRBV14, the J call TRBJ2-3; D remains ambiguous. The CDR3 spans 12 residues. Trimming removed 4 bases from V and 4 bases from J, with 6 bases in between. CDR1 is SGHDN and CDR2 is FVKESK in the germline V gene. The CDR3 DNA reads TGTGCCAGCAGCCTTTATCCAGATACGCAGTATTTT. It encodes CASSLYPDTQYF.

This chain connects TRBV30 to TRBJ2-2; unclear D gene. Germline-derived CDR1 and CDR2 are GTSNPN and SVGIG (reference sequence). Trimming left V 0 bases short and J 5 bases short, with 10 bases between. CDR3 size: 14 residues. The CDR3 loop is CAWSVSPPTGELFF. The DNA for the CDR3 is TGTGCCTGGAGTGTATCCCCCCCTACCGGGGAGCTGTTTTTT.

The CDR3: CAIRGDSPYEQYF. Written as DNA, the CDR3 is TGTGCCATCAGGGGGGACTCACCCTACGAGCAGTACTTC. The chain combines TRBV10-3 with TRBJ2-7; D may be TRBD2 (6 bases). CDR1 ENHRY and CDR2 SYGVKD come from the germline V gene. This CDR3 region has 13 residues. V was shortened by 6 bases and J by 2 bases, with 11 bases between the two germline ends.